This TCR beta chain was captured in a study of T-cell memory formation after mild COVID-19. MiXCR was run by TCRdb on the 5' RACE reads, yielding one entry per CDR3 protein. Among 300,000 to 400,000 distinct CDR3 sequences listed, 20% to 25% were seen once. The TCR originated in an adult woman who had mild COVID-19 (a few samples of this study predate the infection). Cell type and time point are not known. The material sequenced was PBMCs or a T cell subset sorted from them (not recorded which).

In DNA, the CDR3 is TGTGCCACCAGTGATGATGGGGACCGAGAGACCCAGTACTTC. Translating it yields CATSDDGDRETQYF. The gene calls are TRBV24-1 and TRBJ2-5, with D possibly being TRBD1 or TRBD2 (5 bases each). The length of the CDR3 is 14 residues. Germline CDR1 is KGHDR and CDR2 is SFDVKD. V lost 3 bases, J lost 4 bases, and 11 bases lay in between.